One T cell receptor beta chain is described in this entry. Its specificity is not known. This sample was taken from a study of cytotoxic CD8 clonotypes in ibrutinib-treated CLL. Study-wide context: After a median of 68 months, about 14 patients stayed remitted and some 12 progressed; responses had been partial in roughly 25 and complete in 2. Averaging across samples gave approximately 260,000 productive templates and 94,082 productive rearrangements.

Profiled with immunoSEQ multiplex PCR; TCRdb holds only in-frame clones, not every one. The data contain about 50,000 clones, roughly three fifths of them singletons. CDR3 length: 12 amino acids. V gave up 9 bases and J gave up 1 base; unmatched junction bases: 2. Germline CDR1 WNHNN, CDR2 SYGVQD (reference sequence). Study-level findings and limits: Exceeding age-matched healthy donors, baseline clonality also tracked the counts of circulating CD8+ T cells. Clonality increased with ibrutinib response but returned toward baseline at progression.

The sample was PBMCs, taken after 24 months of ibrutinib treatment. The TCR originated in a human donor with chronic lymphocytic leukemia. This chain joins TRBV10-1 and TRBJ2-5, with TRBD2 matching over 7 bases. The CDR3 DNA reads TGCGCCAGACCGGGGGGCCAAGAGACCCAGTACTTC. It translates to CARPGGQETQYF.